These 19 T cell receptor beta chains were sequenced from one sample in a study of spatial heterogeneity in lung cancer. One entry per CDR3 protein, called by TCRdb with MiXCR from the 5' RACE reads. This sample carries approximately 40,000 distinct CDR3 sequences, approximately 15% of them seen once, and the ten largest clones take 50% to 70%. Time point meaning: sample taken at primary tumor resection. This sample comprised PBMCs, obtained at surgery. The origin of the receptors is a male donor with early-stage non-small cell lung cancer.

This clonotype was detected only a few times. The chain combines TRBV29-1 with TRBJ1-5; TRBD1 might be the D (6 bases). The CDR3 sequence is 13 residues long. Trimming shortened V by 4 bases and J by 6 bases, and 13 bases separated the two germline ends. CDR1 SQVTM and CDR2 ANQGSEA come from the germline V gene. CDR3 in amino acids: CSVGMGAGQPQHF. CDR3 sequence (DNA): TGCAGCGTTGGCATGGGGGCAGGTCAGCCCCAGCATTTT.

This clonotype was seen a handful of times. V usage is TRBV27 and J usage is TRBJ1-5; 9 bases are a match to TRBD1. Looked up from germline, CDR1 is MNHEY and CDR2 is SMNVEV (reference sequence). The CDR3 sequence is 17 residues long. The V segment lost 2 bases and the J segment 7 bases; nucleotides outside the gene matches: 12. CDR3 amino acids: CASSLIPGQGRRQPQHF. The DNA of the CDR3 is TGTGCCAGCAGTTTAATCCCAGGACAGGGGAGGAGACAGCCCCAGCATTTT.

The chain joins TRBV19 to TRBJ2-3, with 9 positions matching TRBD1. V lost 7 bases to trimming and J lost 3 bases; unmatched junction nucleotides: 5. CDR3 length equals 14 residues. Per the germline V gene, CDR1 is LNHDA and CDR2 is SQIVND (reference sequence). The CDR3 sequence: CASTTGQGTDTQYF. The CDR3 nucleotides are TGTGCCAGTACGACCGGACAGGGGACAGATACGCAGTATTTT.

This clonotype has more than one count but fewer than ten. The chain couples TRBV21-1 to TRBJ2-5; the table's D call TRBD1 went unverified against the DNA. TRBV21-1 has pseudogene status. CDR3 length equals 14 residues. The CDR3 loop is CASSNYRWGETQYF. The CDR3 nucleotides are TGTGCCAGCAGCAATTATCGCTGGGGCGAGACCCAGTACTTC.

This clonotype was detected a few times. The chain uses TRBV20-1 and TRBJ2-7, with D possibly TRBD2 on 5 matching bases. From germline, CDR1 is DFQATT and CDR2 SNEGSKA (reference sequence). The CDR3 covers 16 residues. The V and J ends lost 1 base and 3 bases respectively, with 19 bases between them. The CDR3 DNA reads TGCAGTGCTAGAGGCCCCCTGTTTGCGGGCTTCTACGAGCAGTACTTC. Translating gives CSARGPLFAGFYEQYF.

This chain uses TRBV7-2 with TRBJ2-1; 13 positions agree with TRBD2. V dropped 5 bases and J dropped 0; count of bases not matched to a gene: 10. The CDR3 sequence is 19 residues long. Germline CDR1 SGHTA, CDR2 FQGNSA. CDR3 residues: CASSPRGLAGLSSYNEQFF. CDR3 sequence (DNA): TGTGCCAGCAGCCCAAGGGGACTAGCGGGGCTTAGCTCCTACAATGAGCAGTTCTTC. The variable domain in full, completed from reference TRBV7-2 and TRBJ2-1, reads GAGVSQSPSNKVTEKGKDVELRCDPISGHTALYWYRQSLGQGLEFLIYFQGNSAPDKSGLPSDRFSAERTGGSVSTLTIQRTQQEDSAVYLCASSPRGLAGLSSYNEQFFGPGTRLTVL.

Concerning this clonotype itself: One junction end does not reproduce the germline sequence, and a read error may be involved. The chain links TRBV30 to TRBJ2-7; D uncertain. Germline values: CDR1 GTSNPN, CDR2 SVGIG (reference sequence). The CDR3 has 11 residues. The CDR3 sequence is CVWSQPYEQYF. In DNA, the CDR3 is TGTGTCTGGAGTCAACCCTACGAGCAGTACTTC.

The chain links TRBV5-1 to TRBJ2-7, with TRBD1 matching over 9 bases. J lost 5 bases, V lost 6 bases, and 9 bases had no gene match. Germline V gene sequence: CDR1 SGHRS, CDR2 YFSETQ. This CDR3 spans 14 amino acids. The CDR3 sequence is CASKEGQGNDEQYF. Here the CDR3 DNA reads TGCGCCAGCAAGGAGGGACAGGGTAATGACGAGCAGTACTTC.

The sample holds one count of this clonotype. The chain's CDR3 is CSVEDPTGVSTDTQYF. DNA for the CDR3: TGCAGCGTTGAAGATCCGACCGGGGTTAGCACAGATACGCAGTATTTT. This chain joins TRBV29-1 and TRBJ2-3, with D tentatively TRBD2 (5 bases). V was cut by 0 bases and J by 0 bases, with 13 bases left in between. The CDR3 is made up of 16 amino acids. Looked up from germline, CDR1 is SQVTM and CDR2 is ANQGSEA.

This clonotype has ten or more counts. A junction end diverges from the germline sequence, so it may reflect a read error. This chain's CDR3 is CASSLGQGWNGELFF. The CDR3, as DNA: TGTGCCAGCAGTTTAGGACAGGGATGGAACGGGGAGCTGTTTTTT. This rearrangement joins TRBV7-8 to TRBJ2-2; 8 bases line up with TRBD1. The CDR3 runs to 15 residues. Germline assignment: CDR1 SGHVS and CDR2 FQNEAQ.

The chain has TRBV4-3 and TRBJ1-2; perhaps TRBD1 as D (6 bases). CDR3 length equals 14 residues. Trimming took off 0 bases at V and 8 bases at J, with 13 bases between the two ends. Germline V lookup: CDR1 LGHNA, CDR2 YSLEER. In DNA, the CDR3 is TGCGCCAGCAGCCAAGATCCAGGGGCGGAGGGCTACACCTTC. It specifies CASSQDPGAEGYTF.

The chain uses TRBV5-1 and TRBJ1-1; a weak D match, TRBD1 (6 bases). The CDR3 covers 15 residues. Trimming removed 2 bases from V and 3 bases from J, with 14 bases in between. Germline CDR1 and CDR2: SGHRS and YFSETQ. This CDR3 reads CASSLSPGTHTEAFF. The CDR3 DNA follows: TGCGCCAGCAGCTTAAGTCCGGGGACACACACTGAAGCTTTCTTT.

This clonotype was found many times. This rearrangement joins TRBV20-1 to TRBJ1-1; D unresolved. The length of the CDR3 is 11 residues. In germline, CDR1 is DFQATT, CDR2 SNEGSKA (reference sequence). V lost 5 bases, J lost 1 base, and 5 bases lay in between. In DNA form, the CDR3 reads TGCAGTGCTTCAGCGAACACTGAAGCTTTCTTT. Translated: CSASANTEAFF.

This clonotype was found a few times. This chain connects TRBV6-1 to TRBJ1-4; maybe TRBD1 (6 bases). CDR1 is MNHNS, CDR2 SASEGT, per germline. The length of the CDR3 is 15 residues. Trimming left V 7 bases short and J 8 bases short, with 20 bases between. The CDR3, as DNA: TGTGCCAGCACCCTAGGACCGGGGGCGAAGGAAAAACTGTTTTTT. Protein sequence: CASTLGPGAKEKLFF.

In its sample, this clonotype was seen a few times. This chain connects TRBV6-1 to TRBJ1-1; possibly TRBD1 for D (5 bases). Germline loops: CDR1 MNHNS, CDR2 SASEGT. This CDR3 has 13 amino acids. Trimming took 4 bases from V and 4 from J, leaving 10 bases between them. The DNA of the CDR3 is TGTGCCAGCAGTGGAAGGGGATTCACTGAAGCTTTCTTT. It translates to CASSGRGFTEAFF.

At least ten counts were recorded for this clonotype. This sequence joins TRBV27 and TRBJ1-6; TRBD1 matches 9 bases. The CDR3 extends over 14 amino acids. CDR1 is MNHEY, CDR2 SMNVEV, per germline (reference sequence). J was trimmed by 9 bases and V by 5 bases; bases with no gene match: 5. The CDR3 DNA reads TGTGCCAGCAGTGCAAACAGGGGGCCTTCACCCCTCCACTTT. It translates to CASSANRGPSPLHF.

The chain couples TRBV14 to TRBJ2-1; 9 nucleotides match TRBD2. The J segment lost 8 bases and the V segment lost 1 base, leaving 6 bases of the junction unmatched. The germline V gene encodes CDR1 SGHDN and CDR2 FVKESK. CDR3 length: 15 amino acids. CDR3 region: CASSQGGRAVDEQFF. CDR3 in DNA: TGTGCCAGCAGCCAAGGCGGGAGGGCCGTCGATGAGCAGTTCTTC.

This clonotype was seen many times. The chain couples TRBV12-3 or TRBV12-4 to TRBJ1-5; maybe TRBD1 (5 bases). This CDR3 has 17 residues. V was shortened by 5 bases and J by 2 bases, with 19 bases between the two germline ends. The CDR3 coding sequence is TGTGCCAGCAGTGTCTCGCGACTTGGGGGTGGCAATCAGCCCCAGCATTTT. Translated: CASSVSRLGGGNQPQHF.

The CDR3 protein is CSASVVFYGYTF. Here the CDR3 DNA reads TGCAGTGCTAGCGTAGTGTTCTATGGCTACACCTTC. This chain connects TRBV20-1 to TRBJ1-2; D is unresolved. Trimming shortened V by 3 bases and J by 4 bases, and 9 bases separated the two germline ends. Germline assignment: CDR1 DFQATT and CDR2 SNEGSKA (reference sequence). This CDR3 has 12 amino acids.